This paragraph reports one TCR beta chain. Its specificity is not known. Coverage ceases 3 residues before the CDR3 finishes, and the germline J gene fills in the end. This record belongs to a study of T cells in women clearing cervical HPV infection. About the study: Case blood drawn at lesion detection; control blood after infection cleared. General study results and limits: TRBV6-7 relative abundance averaged approximately 0.11% in cases and under 0.2% in controls.

immunoSEQ multiplex PCR used an average of roughly 1,300 ng genomic DNA. Some clones are missing from TCRdb's copy, which holds only in-frame ones; the method was immunoSEQ multiplex PCR. The record lists about 20,000 clones, of which the ten most abundant hold around 3%. Trimming cost V 0 bases and J 3 bases, with 11 bases left between them. CDR1 and CDR2 (germline): SGHRS, YFSETQ. This CDR3 comprises 15 residues. The clonotype comes from a woman between 18 and 70 years old with a cervical HPV16 infection that either progressed to CIN3+ or cleared (not recorded which). Sequenced material: blood buffy coat. This chain connects TRBV5-1 to TRBJ2-3; D is perhaps TRBD1 (6 bases). CDR3 loop: CASSLGAGDTDTQYF. CDR3 DNA (partial): TGCGCCAGCAGCTTGGGGGCAGGGGATACAGATACG.